A selection of T cell receptor beta chains follows, all from one sample in a study of CD4+ T cells in melanoma. This table comes from immunoSEQ multiplex PCR, and its TCRdb copy is limited to in-frame clones, with some not included. Here the sample spans about 11,000 clones, less than 70% being singletons. The sample comprised cells from a culture (not recorded whether cultured in vitro). The receptors shown here come from a human donor with melanoma. Each CDR3 is given with its conserved first and last residue. Rows give clone size only sometimes, using once, few, many, or a class for an expanded clone.

v_call	j_call	clone_size	cdr3_aa
TRBV5-6	TRBJ2-3	few	CASSLSVYTQYF
TRBV19	TRBJ2-5	NA	CASSIDTGRGRPGGIQETQYF
TRBV19	TRBJ1-4	once	CASSITFDRGEKLFF
TRBV7-2	TRBJ2-5	few	CASTRMGAGETQYF
TRBV7-8	TRBJ1-3	NA	CASSFQTGQRNTIYF
TRBV30	TRBJ2-1	NA	CAWSFSFNEQFF
TRBV10-3	TRBJ2-5	NA	CAISESAARETQYF
TRBV6-6	TRBJ2-7	NA	CASSRQGRGEQYF
TRBV7-9	TRBJ1-4	NA	CASSLVGSAELFF
TRBV5-5	TRBJ2-2	NA	CASSPFGGTNTGELFF
TRBV6-6	TRBJ2-6	NA	CASSGWRAGANVLTF
TRBV11-3	TRBJ2-7	few	CASSPDRDDYEQYF
TRBV7-8	TRBJ1-1	once	CASSRGSFGEAFF
TRBV4-1	TRBJ1-5	NA	CASSQVGPVSLGNNQPQHF
TRBV7-2	TRBJ1-5	NA	CASSRAGLSNQPQHF
TRBV9	TRBJ2-1	NA	CASSVSGGLNNEQFF
TRBV5-4	TRBJ1-2	NA	CASSSRSSGRNYGYTF
TRBV7-8	TRBJ2-1	NA	CASSLVAGYEQFF
TRBV30	TRBJ2-1	NA	CAWSRRGEQFF
TRBV11-2	TRBJ2-2	NA	CASSGLAGITGELFF
TRBV10-3	TRBJ2-1	NA	CAINPEKGYNEQFF
TRBV11-2	TRBJ2-5	NA	CASSPPAGVQETQYF
TRBV7-2	TRBJ1-1	NA	CASSPSLLKANTEAFF
TRBV5-8	TRBJ2-2	NA	CASSPGTIVGELFF
TRBV5-1	TRBJ1-4	medium-sized	CASSLIGLGGLFF
TRBV7-2	TRBJ1-6	few	CASSLFAGTGRSPLHF
TRBV7-9	TRBJ2-7	NA	CASSPWSEQYF
TRBV6-5	TRBJ2-7	NA	CASPDSSYEQYF
TRBV29-1	TRBJ2-3	few	CSVVTGDTQYF
TRBV30	TRBJ2-2	NA	CAWSALRDTGELFF
TRBV29-1	TRBJ2-1	few	CSGGAEYNEQFF
TRBV21-1	TRBJ2-2	NA	CASSKGVGTPDAGELFF
TRBV11-3	TRBJ2-2	few	CASSLDRRNTGELFF
TRBV30	TRBJ2-7	NA	CAWGGQLFVDEQYF
TRBV28	TRBJ2-5	NA	CASSWPVSGRTQYF
TRBV29-1	TRBJ1-1	few	CSVVKSNTEAFF
TRBV5-1	TRBJ2-1	NA	CASSLDFEQFF